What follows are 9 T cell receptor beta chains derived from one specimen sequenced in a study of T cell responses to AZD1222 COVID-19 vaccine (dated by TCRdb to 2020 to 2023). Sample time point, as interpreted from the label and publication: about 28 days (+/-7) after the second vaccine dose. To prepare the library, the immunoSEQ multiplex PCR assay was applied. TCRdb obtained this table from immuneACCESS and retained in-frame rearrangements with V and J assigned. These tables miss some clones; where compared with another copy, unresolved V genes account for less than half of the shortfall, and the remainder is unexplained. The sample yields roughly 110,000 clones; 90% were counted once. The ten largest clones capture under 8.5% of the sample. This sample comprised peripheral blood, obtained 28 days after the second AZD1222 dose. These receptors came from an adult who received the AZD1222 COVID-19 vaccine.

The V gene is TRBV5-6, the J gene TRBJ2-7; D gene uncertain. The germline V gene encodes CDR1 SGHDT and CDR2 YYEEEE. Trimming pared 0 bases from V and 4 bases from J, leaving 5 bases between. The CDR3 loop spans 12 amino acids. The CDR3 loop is CASSLDRYEQYF. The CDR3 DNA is TGTGCCAGCAGCTTGGACCGGTACGAGCAGTACTTC.

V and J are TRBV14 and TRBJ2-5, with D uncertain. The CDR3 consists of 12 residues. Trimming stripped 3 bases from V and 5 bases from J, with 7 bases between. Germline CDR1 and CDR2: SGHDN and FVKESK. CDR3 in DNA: TGTGCCAGCAGCCACGCGTTTGAGACCCAGTACTTC. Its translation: CASSHAFETQYF.

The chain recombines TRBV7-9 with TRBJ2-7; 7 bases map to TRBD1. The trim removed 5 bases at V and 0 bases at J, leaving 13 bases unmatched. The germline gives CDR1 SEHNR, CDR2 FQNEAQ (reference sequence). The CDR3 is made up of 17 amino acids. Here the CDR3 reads CASSPQYPTGNSYEQYF. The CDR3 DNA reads TGTGCCAGCAGCCCACAATACCCGACAGGGAACTCCTACGAGCAGTACTTC.

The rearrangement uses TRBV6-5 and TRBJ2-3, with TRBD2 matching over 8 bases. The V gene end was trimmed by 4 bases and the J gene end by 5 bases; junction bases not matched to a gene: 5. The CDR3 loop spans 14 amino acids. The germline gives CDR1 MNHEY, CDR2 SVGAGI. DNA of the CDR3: TGTGCCAGCAGTTCTACTAGCGGCAGAGATACGCAGTATTTT. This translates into CASSSTSGRDTQYF.

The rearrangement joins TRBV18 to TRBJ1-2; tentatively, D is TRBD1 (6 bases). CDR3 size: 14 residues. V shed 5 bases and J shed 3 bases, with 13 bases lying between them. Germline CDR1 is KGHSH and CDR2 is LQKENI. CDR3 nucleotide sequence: TGTGCCAGCTCATCGAGGGGGTCCCACTATGGCTACACCTTC. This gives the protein CASSSRGSHYGYTF. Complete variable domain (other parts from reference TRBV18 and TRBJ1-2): NAGVMQNPRHLVRRRGQEARLRCSPMKGHSHVYWYRQLPEEGLKFMVYLQKENIIDESGMPKERFSAEFPKEGPSILRIQQVVRGDSAAYFCASSSRGSHYGYTFGSGTRLTVV.

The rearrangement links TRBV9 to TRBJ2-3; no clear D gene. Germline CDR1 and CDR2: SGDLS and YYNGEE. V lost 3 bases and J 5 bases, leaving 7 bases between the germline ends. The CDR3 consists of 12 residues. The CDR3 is CASSDPLDTQYF. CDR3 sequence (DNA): TGTGCCAGCAGCGACCCCCTAGATACGCAGTATTTT.

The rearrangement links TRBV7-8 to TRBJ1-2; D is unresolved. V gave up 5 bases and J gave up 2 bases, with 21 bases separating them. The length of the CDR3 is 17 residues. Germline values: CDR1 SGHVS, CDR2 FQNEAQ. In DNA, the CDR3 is TGTGCCAGCAGCCCCAGCGGGGTGTCCAACACAAACTATGGCTACACCTTC. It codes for CASSPSGVSNTNYGYTF. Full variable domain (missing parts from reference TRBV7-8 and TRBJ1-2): GAGVSQSPRYKVAKRGQDVALRCDPISGHVSLFWYQQALGQGPEFLTYFQNEAQLDKSGLPSDRFFAERPEGSVSTLKIQRTQQEDSAVYLCASSPSGVSNTNYGYTFGSGTRLTVV.

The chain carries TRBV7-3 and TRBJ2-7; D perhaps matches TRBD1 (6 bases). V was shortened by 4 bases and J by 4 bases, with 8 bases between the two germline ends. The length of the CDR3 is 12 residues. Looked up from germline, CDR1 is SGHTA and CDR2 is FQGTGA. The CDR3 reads CASSSQGYEQYF. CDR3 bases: TGTGCCAGCAGCTCACAGGGTTACGAGCAGTACTTC.

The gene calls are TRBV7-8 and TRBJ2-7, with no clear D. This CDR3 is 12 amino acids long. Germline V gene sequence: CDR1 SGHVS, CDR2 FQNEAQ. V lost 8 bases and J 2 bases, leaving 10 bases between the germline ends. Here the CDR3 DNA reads TGTGCCAGCGGTATGCAGGCCTACGAGCAGTACTTC. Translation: CASGMQAYEQYF.